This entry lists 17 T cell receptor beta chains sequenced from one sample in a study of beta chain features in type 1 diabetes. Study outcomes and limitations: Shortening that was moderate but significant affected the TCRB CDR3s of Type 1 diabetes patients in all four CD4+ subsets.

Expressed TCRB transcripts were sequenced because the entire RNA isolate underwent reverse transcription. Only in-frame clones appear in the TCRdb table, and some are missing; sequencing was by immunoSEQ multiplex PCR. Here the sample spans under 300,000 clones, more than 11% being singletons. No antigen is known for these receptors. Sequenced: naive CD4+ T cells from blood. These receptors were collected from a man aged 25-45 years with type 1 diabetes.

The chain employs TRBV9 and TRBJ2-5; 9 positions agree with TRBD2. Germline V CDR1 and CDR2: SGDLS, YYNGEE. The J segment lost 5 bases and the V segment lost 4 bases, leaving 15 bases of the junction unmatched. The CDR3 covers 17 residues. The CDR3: CASSPHGGGGAGETQYF. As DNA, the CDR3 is TGTGCCAGCAGCCCCCATGGGGGCGGGGGGGCGGGGGAGACCCAGTACTTC.

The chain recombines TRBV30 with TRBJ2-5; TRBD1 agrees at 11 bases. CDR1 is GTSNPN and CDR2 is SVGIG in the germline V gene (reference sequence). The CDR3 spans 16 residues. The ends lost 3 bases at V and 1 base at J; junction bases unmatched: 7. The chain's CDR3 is CAWRPRDRGSQETQYF. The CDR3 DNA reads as TGTGCCTGGAGGCCCCGGGACAGGGGGTCCCAAGAGACCCAGTACTTC.

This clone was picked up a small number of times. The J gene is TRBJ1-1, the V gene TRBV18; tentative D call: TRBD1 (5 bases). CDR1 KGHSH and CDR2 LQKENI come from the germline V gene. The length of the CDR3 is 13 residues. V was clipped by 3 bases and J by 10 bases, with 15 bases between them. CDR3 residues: CASSPTDTHPAFF. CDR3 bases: TGTGCCAGCTCACCGACGGACACCCATCCAGCTTTCTTT.

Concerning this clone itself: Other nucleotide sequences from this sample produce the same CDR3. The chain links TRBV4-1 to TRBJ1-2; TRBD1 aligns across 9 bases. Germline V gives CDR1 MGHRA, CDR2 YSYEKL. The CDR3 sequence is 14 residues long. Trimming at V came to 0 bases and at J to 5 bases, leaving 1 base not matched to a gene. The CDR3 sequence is CASSQEDRGYGYTF. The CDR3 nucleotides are TGCGCCAGCAGCCAAGAAGACAGGGGGTATGGCTACACCTTC.

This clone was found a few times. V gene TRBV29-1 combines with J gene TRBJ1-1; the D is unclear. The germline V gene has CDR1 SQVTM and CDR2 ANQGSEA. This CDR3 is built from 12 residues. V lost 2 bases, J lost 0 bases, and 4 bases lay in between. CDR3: CSVEQVNTEAFF. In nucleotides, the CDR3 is TGCAGCGTTGAACAGGTGAACACTGAAGCTTTCTTT.

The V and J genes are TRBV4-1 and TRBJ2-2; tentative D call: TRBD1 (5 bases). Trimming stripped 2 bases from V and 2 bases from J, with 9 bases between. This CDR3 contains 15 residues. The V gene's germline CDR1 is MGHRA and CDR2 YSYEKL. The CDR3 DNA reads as TGCGCCAGCAGCCAACCCGACAGAAACACCGGGGAGCTGTTTTTT. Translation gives CASSQPDRNTGELFF.

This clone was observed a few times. In DNA form, the CDR3 reads TGCGCCAGCAGCGCCGGAGGGGTAGCTCTCGGGGAGCTGTTTTTT. This encodes CASSAGGVALGELFF. The chain links TRBV5-1 to TRBJ2-2; possibly TRBD2 for D (6 bases). Trimming stripped 4 bases from V and 7 bases from J, with 17 bases between. There are 15 residues in the CDR3. Germline CDR1 and CDR2: SGHRS and YFSETQ.

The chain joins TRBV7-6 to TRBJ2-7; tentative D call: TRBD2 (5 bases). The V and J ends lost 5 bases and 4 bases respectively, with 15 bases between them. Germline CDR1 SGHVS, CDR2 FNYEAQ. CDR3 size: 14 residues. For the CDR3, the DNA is TGTGCCAGCAGCCAGGTCCCTGGCGGGTACGAGCAGTACTTC. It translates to CASSQVPGGYEQYF.

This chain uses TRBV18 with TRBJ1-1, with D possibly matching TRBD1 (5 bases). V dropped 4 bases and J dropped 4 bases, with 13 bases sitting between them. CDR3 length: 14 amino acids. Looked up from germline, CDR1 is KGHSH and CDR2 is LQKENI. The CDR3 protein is CASSRDGEGTEAFF. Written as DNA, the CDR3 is TGTGCCAGCTCACGGGACGGGGAGGGCACTGAAGCTTTCTTT.

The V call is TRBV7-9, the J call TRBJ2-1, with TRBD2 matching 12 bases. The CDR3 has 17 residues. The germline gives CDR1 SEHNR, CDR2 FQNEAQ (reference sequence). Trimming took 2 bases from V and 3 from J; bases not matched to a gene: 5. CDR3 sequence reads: CASSLPTSGSVYNEQFF. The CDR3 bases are TGTGCCAGCAGCTTACCGACTAGCGGGAGCGTCTACAATGAGCAGTTCTTC.

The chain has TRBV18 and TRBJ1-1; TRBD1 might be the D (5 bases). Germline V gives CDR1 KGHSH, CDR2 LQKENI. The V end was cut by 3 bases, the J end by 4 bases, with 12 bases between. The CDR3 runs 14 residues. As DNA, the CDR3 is TGTGCCAGCTCACCCGGGGAGGGGAGCACTGAAGCTTTCTTT. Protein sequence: CASSPGEGSTEAFF.

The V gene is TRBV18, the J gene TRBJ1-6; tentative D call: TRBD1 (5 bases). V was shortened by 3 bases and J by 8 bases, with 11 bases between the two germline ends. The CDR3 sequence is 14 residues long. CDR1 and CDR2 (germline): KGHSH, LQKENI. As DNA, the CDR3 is TGTGCCAGCTCACCCAGGGAGGTGGATTCACCCCTCCACTTT. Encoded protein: CASSPREVDSPLHF.

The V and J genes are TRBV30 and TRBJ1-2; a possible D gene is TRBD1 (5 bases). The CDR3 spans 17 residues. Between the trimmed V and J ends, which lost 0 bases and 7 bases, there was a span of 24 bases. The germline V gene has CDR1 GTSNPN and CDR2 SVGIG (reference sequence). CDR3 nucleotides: TGTGCCTGGAGTGTACTTGCTTCCGCAGGGAAAGTAGGTGGCTACACCTTC. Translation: CAWSVLASAGKVGGYTF. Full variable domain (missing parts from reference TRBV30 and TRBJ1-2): SQTIHQWPATLVQPVGSPLSLECTVEGTSNPNLYWYRQAAGRGLQLLFYSVGIGQISSEVPQNLSASRPQDRQFILSSKKLLLSDSGFYLCAWSVLASAGKVGGYTFGSGTRLTVV.

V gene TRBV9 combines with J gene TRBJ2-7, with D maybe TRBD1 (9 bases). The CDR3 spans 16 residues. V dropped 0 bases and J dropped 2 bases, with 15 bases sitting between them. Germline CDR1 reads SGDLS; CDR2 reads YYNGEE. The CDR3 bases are TGTGCCAGCAGCGTAGGCGGGGGGACAGGGCCCTACGAGCAGTACTTC. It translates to CASSVGGGTGPYEQYF.

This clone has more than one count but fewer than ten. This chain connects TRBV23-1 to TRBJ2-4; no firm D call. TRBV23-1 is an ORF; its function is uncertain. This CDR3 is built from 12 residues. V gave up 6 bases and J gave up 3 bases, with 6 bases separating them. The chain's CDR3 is CASRAIKNIQYF. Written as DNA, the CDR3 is TGCGCCAGCAGAGCTATCAAAAACATTCAGTACTTC.

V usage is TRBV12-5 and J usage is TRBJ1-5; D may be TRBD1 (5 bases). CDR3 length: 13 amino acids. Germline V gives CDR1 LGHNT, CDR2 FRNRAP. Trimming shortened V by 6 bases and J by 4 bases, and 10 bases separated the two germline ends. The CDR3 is CASGGGGNQPQHF. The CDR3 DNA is TGTGCTAGTGGCGGGGGGGGAAATCAGCCCCAGCATTTT.

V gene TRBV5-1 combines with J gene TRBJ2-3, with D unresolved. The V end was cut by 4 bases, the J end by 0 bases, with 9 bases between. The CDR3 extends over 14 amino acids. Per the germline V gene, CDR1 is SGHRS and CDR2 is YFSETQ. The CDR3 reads CASSALLSTDTQYF. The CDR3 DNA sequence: TGCGCCAGCAGCGCGCTCCTTAGCACAGATACGCAGTATTTT.